This section outlines one TCR beta chain sequence together with its context. This clonotype came up a few times. The antigen it recognizes is unknown. Per-base qualities were not stored, and no clone one base away is much larger. This sample was included in a study of blood T cells in healthy people across ages (dated by TCRdb to the mid-2010s). With regard to the full study: Template switching captured roughly one uniquely barcoded TCR beta cDNA molecule per two T cells in model experiments. Two additional independent replicas of 1 million unique cDNA reads from the same blood draw were analyzed for two donors (one aged 18 to 29 and one aged 80 or older). Donors were grouped into four age groups: young (average 16 years), middle-aged (about 38), aged (approximately 67) and long-lived (82). To track age-related changes in TCR beta repertoire diversity, the study relied on deep sequencing normalized with unique cDNA molecular identifiers. Points the paper makes about the study in general: Estimates of total diversity based on one million sequenced T cells were regarded as lower bounds and as underestimates. Since profiling was done on bulk unsorted PBMCs, naive and antigen-experienced compartments could not be conclusively compared. The percentage of naive T cells measured by flow cytometry correlated strongly with observed TCR beta diversity. As age increased, observed TCR beta diversity per million T cells dropped in a roughly linear way, and a significant reduction was already evident by age 40. Donor CMV infection status was unknown, potentially confounding age-related changes in expanded clonotypes. The long-lived group showed more naive CD4+ T cells, fewer expanded clones and increased TCR diversity than the aged group, suggesting age selection.

The germline V gene (reference sequence) yields DFQATT for CDR1 and SNEGSKA for CDR2. Including the terminal cysteine and phenylalanine, the CDR3 comprises 14 residues. The CDR3 DNA has 42 bases and is translated from base 1. V has 6 bases trimmed and J has 6 bases trimmed; junction bases matching no gene number 7. Library prep was done by 5' RACE. The listed sequencing device is Illumina HiSeq 2500. The second PCR ran for about 7 to 11 cycles and used a J-beta primer mix along with a sample-barcoded 5' primer. A unique molecular identifier was introduced onto each TCR beta cDNA molecule by a template-switch 5' adaptor carrying 12 random nucleotides. Each sample yielded at least 2.5 million CDR3-containing paired-end reads. The Mint cDNA synthesis kit, primed by a TRBC-specific oligonucleotide, was used to synthesize first-strand cDNA from all RNA. Following uracil-DNA glycosylase treatment, a first 18-cycle PCR with universal primers M1SS and BC2_uni_R was performed on all cDNA. The original pipeline was this. Normalization of each sample was performed by random selection of 1 million high-quality reads, each carrying a distinct molecular identifier. Reads sharing molecular identifiers were discarded rather than binned into consensus sequences. MiTCR, run with a Q25 quality threshold and the strictest error-elimination algorithm, handled CDR3 identification, clonotype clustering and error correction. A nonparametric unseen species model with Euler transformation was used to estimate lower-bound total TCR beta diversity. TCRdb handled the public reads itself, with Q25 trimming in fastp and clone calling in MiXCR, and kept productive beta chains. Here each entry gathers all rows of one CDR3 protein and keeps the most common genes and DNA. The V and J calls, along with clone size, are taken from TCRdb and not from the paper's own processing. This sample holds more than 650,000 distinct CDR3 sequences; more than 25% were observed only once. The ten top clones hold about 2.9% of the sample.

The donors were some 39 Caucasian individuals from Russia, aged about 6 to 95 years, who were systemically healthy. Each donor gave around 9 milliliters of peripheral blood, collected into EDTA-treated Vacutainer tubes. Ficoll-Paque density-gradient centrifugation was used to isolate PBMCs, with at least 6.5 million per sample. Total RNA, at least 6 micrograms per sample, was extracted from PBMCs with Trizol reagent. For every donor, flow cytometry on a PBMC aliquot measured the percentage of naive CD45RAhigh/CD27high T cells. The sample also formed part of further work on T cells of mothers and their children. As the second paper documents: The donors were nine systemically healthy Caucasian individuals, made up of three mothers and their six children. cDNA synthesis consumed the entire amount of extracted RNA, loaded at 1.5 ug RNA in each 15 ul reaction. In the second PCR, the M1S primer added sample barcodes and 2-4 random nucleotides. Over 8 million TCR beta CDR3 reads were obtained for each mother, and millions of reads were obtained for each child. TCR recombination output is similarly shaped by thymic selection in related and unrelated pairs, with a minor effect exerted by inherited differences. Normalized repertoire overlap was always found to be slightly, but never significantly, higher in related mother-child pairs than in unrelated mother-child pairs. No persistent microchimeric T cell clones were found, with a detection sensitivity of roughly 92 clones per million clonotypes. In the study, deep NGS was used to compare the TCR beta repertoires of mothers and children, and features distinguishing related mother-child pairs from unrelated individuals were sought. Mothers averaged roughly 40 +/- 4 years of age and children averaged about 12 +/- 4 years. After adapter ligation with NEBNext reagents, the libraries were sequenced on Illumina HiSeq 2000 with 100+100 nt paired-end reads. To prevent cross-contamination, the mother and child libraries were prepared a month apart and were sequenced in separate runs. For each donor, between about 450,000 and 2,300,000 distinct TCR beta clonotypes were identified. Naive TCR beta clonotypes were estimated from low-frequency clonotypes matched to each donor's FACS-determined naive share, without sorting.

Rearrangement joined TRBV20-1 to TRBJ1-4; TRBD1 fits 10 bases in the junction. This clonotype was obtained from a boy between 10 and 17 years old in good health. Sequenced material: blood. The nucleotide sequence reads as follows: TGCAGTGCGCGTCCGGGACAGGGGTATGAAAAACTGTTTTTT. This sequence encodes CSARPGQGYEKLFF.